By share, the clone carrying this T cell receptor beta chain ranks as medium-sized. The germline V gene encodes CDR1 MRHNA and CDR2 SNTAGT. This CDR3 is built from 15 residues. After removal of 4 bases from V and 4 bases from J, the junction contained 6 bases not matched to a gene. Per the original methods: The assay estimated nucleated cells by amplifying reference gene primers. Assay: immunoSEQ multiplex PCR; the TCRdb copy retains only in-frame clones and omits some. The V and J calls and clone size were taken over from that table, and D and trimming were inferred from the DNA. The table has roughly 34,000 clones, approximately 80% seen once. The entry originates in a study of blood T cell repertoires in COVID-19. For the study at large: Nucleic acid was either cDNA or gDNA, and it came from T cells, B-cell-depleted T cells, or PBMCs.

The TCR comes from a man at least 80 years old with acute or convalescent COVID-19. Sample: peripheral blood. The chain employs TRBV6-4 and TRBJ1-2; the match to TRBD1 covers 10 bases. The CDR3 reads CASSGPGTGVYGYTF. The CDR3 nucleotides are TGTGCCAGCAGTGGACCCGGGACAGGGGTCTATGGCTACACCTTC.